This TCR beta chain comes out of a study of T cell responses to AZD1222 COVID-19 vaccine. Points from the study as a whole: Donors, mostly white British, included more females; clonal diversity was possibly underestimated. Epitopes outside B.1.351 and B.1.1.7 mutated regions reportedly drew nearly half of spike TCRs.

Using immunoSEQ multiplex PCR, the repertoire was profiled, and TCRdb retains in-frame clones only, with some absent. The sample includes around 160,000 clones, 94% of them seen just once. A note on this clone: Its antigen is not identified.

The starting material was peripheral blood, obtained 28 days after the second AZD1222 dose. The TCR comes from an adult who received the AZD1222 COVID-19 vaccine.

In DNA form, the CDR3 reads TGTGCCAGCTCTCCCCTCTCCGGGAGACACACCGGGGAGCTGTTTTTT. It encodes CASSPLSGRHTGELFF. The rearrangement links TRBV18 to TRBJ2-2, with D possibly being TRBD2 (6 bases). Trimming took 6 bases from V and 3 from J, leaving 17 bases between them. The CDR3 has 16 amino acids. Per germline, CDR1 KGHSH and CDR2 LQKENI.